This T cell receptor (beta chain) was profiled in a study of blood T cell repertoires in COVID-19. Study-wide context: COVID-19 samples, acute and convalescent, were from the United States, Italy and Spain. PBMCs, B-cell-depleted T cells, or T cells provided the cDNA or gDNA that made up the material.

In the study's own analysis: Scientists estimated how many nucleated cells there were by amplifying reference gene primers. Generated by immunoSEQ multiplex PCR, the TCRdb table keeps only in-frame clones and is missing some. That table is the source of V, J and clone size, and D and trimming were worked out from the DNA. The data hold roughly 39,000 clones, with 85% to 90% observed a single time. CDR3 length: 14 amino acids. Germline V gene lookup returns CDR1 SGHRS and CDR2 YFSETQ. The germline V and J ends were trimmed by 0 bases and 1 base, with 7 bases remaining between them. The chain is built from TRBV5-1 and TRBJ1-1; D is uncertain. The TCR originated in a man aged 50 to 59 with active or convalescent COVID-19. Sequenced input: peripheral blood. CDR3 residues: CASSLVKPNTEAFF. The DNA of the CDR3 is TGCGCCAGCAGCTTGGTAAAGCCGAACACTGAAGCTTTCTTT.